These T cell receptor beta chains were read from a single sample in a study of T cell responses to AZD1222 COVID-19 vaccine. TCRdb's table, derived via immunoSEQ multiplex PCR, lists solely in-frame clones and lacks some. The repertoire consists of around 180,000 clones, with 85% to 90% occurring once and the leading ten covering 2.5% to 3%. The material sequenced was peripheral blood, taken on day 0 of MenACWY control vaccination. Receptor source: an adult in good health. The conserved cysteine and the conserved F or W are not part of the CDR3 here.

TRBV7-9	TRBJ1-1	ASSLRENTEAF
TRBV7-3	TRBJ2-2	ASSLGGAPGGGELF
TRBV5-6	TRBJ2-7	ASSLTGTYEQY
TRBV5-1	TRBJ2-3	ASSWPQGIRTDTQY
TRBV6-5	TRBJ2-1	ASSPGQGGGNEQF
TRBV19	TRBJ1-1	ASSGQGGTEAF
TRBV6-1	TRBJ2-3	ASSEGRVAALTDTQY
TRBV18	TRBJ1-1	ASSRDGGTAEAF
TRBV5-1	TRBJ2-3	ASSGGNPTDTQY
TRBV9	TRBJ2-3	ASSGSGLLDTQY
TRBV24-1	TRBJ2-1	ATSDSGQPYNEQF
TRBV5-6	TRBJ1-5	ASSGGAQPQH
TRBV28	TRBJ1-1	ASRRRGRTEAF
TRBV6-2/TRBV6-3	TRBJ2-7	ASSGQVNEQY
TRBV6-1	TRBJ2-1	ASSEIGDRNEQF
TRBV7-2	TRBJ2-1	ASSYGDDNEQF
TRBV19	TRBJ2-5	ASSIGTRETQY
TRBV5-1	TRBJ2-7	ASSLDVIYEQY
TRBV6-1	TRBJ1-5	ASSSGQGNQPQH
TRBV30	TRBJ2-1	AWSPLAGAYNEQF
TRBV7-3	TRBJ2-3	ASSLGTTDTQY
TRBV5-5	TRBJ2-1	ASSMDSPDYNEQF
TRBV4-2	TRBJ1-1	ASSQPGDTEAF
TRBV18	TRBJ2-1	ASSPDSYNEQF
TRBV7-2	TRBJ1-6	ASSLNSSPLH
TRBV7-2	TRBJ1-2	ASSLGGREGGYT
TRBV2	TRBJ2-3	AREASGRARSDTQY
TRBV19	TRBJ1-5	ASSSYGAAQPQH
TRBV19	TRBJ2-7	ASRRGAGEGYEQY